The sample holds one count of the clone carrying this TCR beta chain. The CDR3 has 16 amino acids. Per the germline V gene, CDR1 is SEHNR and CDR2 is FQNEAQ (reference sequence). V gave up 4 bases and J gave up 6 bases; unmatched junction bases: 9. The sample comes from a study of cytomegalovirus exposure and HLA in healthy donors. A multiplex PCR was run with 60 Vbeta primers and 13 Jbeta primers. TCRdb keeps only in-frame clones here, not all; method: immunoSEQ multiplex PCR. Of some 120,000 clones listed, approximately 80% were seen once; the top ten hold 1%. The receptor was derived from a man aged 35-49 years in good health and CMV-seronegative. The V call is TRBV7-9, the J call TRBJ2-4, with TRBD1 identical over 10 bases. Sequenced sample: PBMCs. The CDR3 protein is CASSSTGGAIGNIQYF. CDR3 DNA sequence: TGTGCCAGCAGCTCGACAGGGGGCGCGATTGGAAACATTCAGTACTTC. Together with reference TRBV7-9 and TRBJ2-4, the CDR3 gives the full variable domain: DTGVSQNPRHKITKRGQNVTFRCDPISEHNRLYWYRQTLGQGPEFLTYFQNEAQLEKSRLLSDRFSAERPKGSFSTLEIQRTEQGDSAMYLCASSSTGGAIGNIQYFGAGTRLSVL.